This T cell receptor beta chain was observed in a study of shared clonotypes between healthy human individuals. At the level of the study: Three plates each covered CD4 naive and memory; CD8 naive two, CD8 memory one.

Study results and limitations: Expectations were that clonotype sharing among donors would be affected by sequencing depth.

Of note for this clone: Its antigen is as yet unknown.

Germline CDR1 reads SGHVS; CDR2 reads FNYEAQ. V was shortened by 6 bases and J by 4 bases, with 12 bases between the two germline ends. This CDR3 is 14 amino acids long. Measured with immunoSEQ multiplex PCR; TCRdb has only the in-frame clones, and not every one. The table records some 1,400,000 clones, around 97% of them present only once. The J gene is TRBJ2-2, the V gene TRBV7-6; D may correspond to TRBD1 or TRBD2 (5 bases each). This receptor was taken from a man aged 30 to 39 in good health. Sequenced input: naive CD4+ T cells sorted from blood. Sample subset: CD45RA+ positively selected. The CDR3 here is CASRRDEGTGELFF. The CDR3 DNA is TGTGCCAGCAGAAGGGACGAGGGCACCGGGGAGCTGTTTTTT.